This TCR beta chain came from a study of post-analysis software for immune sequencing data (dated by TCRdb to between 2014 and 2017). Background on the whole study: Disease courses on record covered relapsing-remitting, secondary progressive and progressive-relapsing multiple sclerosis, though some patients had no subtype annotation. The patient repertoires were compared against approximately eleven previously published healthy control repertoires obtained from donors aged roughly 6 to 26 years. A subset of samples was prepared in parallel using single-end sample barcoding, then pooled and co-amplified after Illumina adapter ligation. Results the study describes overall, beyond this receptor: Normalized Chao1 diversity was significantly lower in multiple sclerosis patients than controls, suggesting substantial peripheral T-cell clonal expansion. Significantly higher frequencies in patients than in controls were found for five TRBV segments, including TRBV5-6, TRBV5-1 and TRBV20-1. The multiple sclerosis patient group was slightly younger than the control group. Direct clustering with F measure revealed strong co-clustering of samples prepared in the same batch, which led to a batch-effect correction.

Libraries were constructed by PCR. Sequencing used an Illumina HiSeq 2500. Unique molecular identifiers were incorporated into TCR beta cDNA libraries to reduce PCR and sequencing biases. Approximately 500,000 cDNA molecules were obtained per 1 to 10 million input T cells, so each molecule approximated one T cell. The same protocol used for the earlier healthy control dataset was applied to prepare and sequence the patient libraries. Within a given batch, samples were prepared together, multiplexed and sequenced on the same HiSeq lane. Turning to the authors' computational methods: MIGEC was used to process the raw barcoded reads, and molecular identifier groups with only a single read were discarded before consensus assembly and CDR3 extraction. Clonotype tables were post-analysed with VDJtools, normalizing diversity by down-sampling all datasets to the smallest sample size. In repertoire overlap clustering, CDR3 amino acid sequences, but not nucleotide sequences, were matched to correct batch-related cross-sample contamination. The raw public reads went through TCRdb reprocessing: fastp at Q25, MiXCR clone calling, in-frame beta chains kept. Entries that share a CDR3 protein sequence are merged under the most common genes and DNA. The V and J calls follow TCRdb's processing rather than the paper's. Present in this sample are approximately 570,000 distinct CDR3 sequences, roughly two fifths of which were seen just once. The leading ten clones occupy more than 1.5% of the sample.

The table lists this clonotype with many counts. The antigen it binds to is not known. Base-call qualities are not available, and no considerably larger clone is one nucleotide away. The CDR3 goes from the cysteine to the phenylalanine over 14 residues. Only the CDR3 DNA is retained, 42 bases long and in frame from the first base. The germline V gene (reference sequence) sets CDR1 to SSHAT and CDR2 to FNYEAQ. Trimming removed 5 bases from V and 4 bases from J; the gene matches leave 7 bases unexplained. To demonstrate the VDJtools post-analysis software, the study profiled TCR beta repertoires from the peripheral blood of about a dozen young patients with multiple sclerosis. The multiple sclerosis patients were children and adolescents between roughly 6 and 17 years of age.

The V gene is TRBV7-7 and the J gene is TRBJ2-5; TRBD1 lines up with 7 middle nucleotides. This clonotype was obtained from a girl aged 5-17 years with multiple sclerosis. The specimen was blood. The CDR3 region: CASSPGTVGETQYF. The DNA is as follows: TGTGCCAGCAGCCCTGGGACAGTTGGAGAGACCCAGTACTTC.